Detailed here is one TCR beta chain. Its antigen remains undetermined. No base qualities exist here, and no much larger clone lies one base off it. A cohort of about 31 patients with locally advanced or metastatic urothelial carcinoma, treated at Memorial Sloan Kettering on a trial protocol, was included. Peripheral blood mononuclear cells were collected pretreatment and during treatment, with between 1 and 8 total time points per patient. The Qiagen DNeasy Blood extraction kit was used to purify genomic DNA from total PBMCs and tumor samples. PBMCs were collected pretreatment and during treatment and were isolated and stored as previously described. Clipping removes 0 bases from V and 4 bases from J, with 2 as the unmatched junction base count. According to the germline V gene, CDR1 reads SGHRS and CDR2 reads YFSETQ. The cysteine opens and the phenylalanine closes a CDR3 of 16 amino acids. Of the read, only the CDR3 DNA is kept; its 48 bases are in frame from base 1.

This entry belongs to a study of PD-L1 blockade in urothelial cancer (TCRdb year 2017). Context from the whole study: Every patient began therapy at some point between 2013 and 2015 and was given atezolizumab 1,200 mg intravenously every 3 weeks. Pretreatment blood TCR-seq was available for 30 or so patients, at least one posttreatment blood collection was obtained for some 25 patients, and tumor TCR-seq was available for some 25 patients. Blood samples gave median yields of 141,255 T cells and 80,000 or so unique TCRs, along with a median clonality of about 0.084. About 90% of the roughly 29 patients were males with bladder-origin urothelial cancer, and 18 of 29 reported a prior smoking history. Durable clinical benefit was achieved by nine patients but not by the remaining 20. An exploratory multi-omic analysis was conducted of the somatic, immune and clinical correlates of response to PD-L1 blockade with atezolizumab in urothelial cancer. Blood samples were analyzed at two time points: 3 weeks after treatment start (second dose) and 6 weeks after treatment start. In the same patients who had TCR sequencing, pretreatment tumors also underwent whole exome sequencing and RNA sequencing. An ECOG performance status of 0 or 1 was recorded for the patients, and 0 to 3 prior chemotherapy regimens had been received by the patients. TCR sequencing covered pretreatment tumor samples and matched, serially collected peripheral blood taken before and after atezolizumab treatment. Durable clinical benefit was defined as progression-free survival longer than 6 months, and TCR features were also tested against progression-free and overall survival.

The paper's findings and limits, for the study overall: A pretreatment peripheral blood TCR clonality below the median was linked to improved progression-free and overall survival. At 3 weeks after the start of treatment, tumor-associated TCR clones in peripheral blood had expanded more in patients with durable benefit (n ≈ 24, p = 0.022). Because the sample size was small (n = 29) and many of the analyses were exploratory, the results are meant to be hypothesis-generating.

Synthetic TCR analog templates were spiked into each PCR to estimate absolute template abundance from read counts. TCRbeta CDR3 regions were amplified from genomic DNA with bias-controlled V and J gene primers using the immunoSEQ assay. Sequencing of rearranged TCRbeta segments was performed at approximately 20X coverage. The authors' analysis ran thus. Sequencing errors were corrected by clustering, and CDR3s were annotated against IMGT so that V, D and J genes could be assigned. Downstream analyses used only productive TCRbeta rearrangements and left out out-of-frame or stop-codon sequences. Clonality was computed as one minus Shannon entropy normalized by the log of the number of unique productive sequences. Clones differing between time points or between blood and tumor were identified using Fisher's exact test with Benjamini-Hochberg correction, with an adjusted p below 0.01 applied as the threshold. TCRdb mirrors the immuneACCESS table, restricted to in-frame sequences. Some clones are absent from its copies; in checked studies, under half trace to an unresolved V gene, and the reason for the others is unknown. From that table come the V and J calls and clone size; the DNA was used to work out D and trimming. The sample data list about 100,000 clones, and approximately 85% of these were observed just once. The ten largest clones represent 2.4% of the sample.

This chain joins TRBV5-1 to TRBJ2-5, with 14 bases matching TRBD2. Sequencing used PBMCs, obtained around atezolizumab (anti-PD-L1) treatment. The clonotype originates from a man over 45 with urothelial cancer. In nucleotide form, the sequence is TGCGCCAGCAGCTTGGGACTAGCGGGAGGGTTAGAGACCCAGTACTTC. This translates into CASSLGLAGGLETQYF.